These T cell receptor beta chains were read from a single sample in a study of shared clonotypes between healthy human individuals. Generated by immunoSEQ multiplex PCR, the TCRdb table keeps only in-frame clones and is missing some. Here the sample spans over a million clones, around 76% being singletons. Sequencing was carried out using memory CD4+ T cells sorted from blood. The receptors shown here come from a man aged 18 to 35 in good health. Both conserved end residues are part of each CDR3. A D gene is named only where the DNA matches it firmly. Clone size appears in some rows only: once, few, many, or a class for an expanded clone.

V gene	J gene	clone size	D gene	CDR3 DNA	CDR3 protein
TRBV7-8	TRBJ1-3	once	.	TGTGCCAGTCGCGACAGGCTCTCTGGAAACACCATATATTTT	CASRDRLSGNTIYF
TRBV6-5	TRBJ2-7	.	TRBD2	TGTGCCAGCAGTCAGCGGGAGGTCTCCTACGAGCAGTACTTC	CASSQREVSYEQYF
TRBV28	TRBJ1-2	.	.	TGTGCCAGCAGTTTAACCCTTCCTGATAACTATGGCTACACCTTC	CASSLTLPDNYGYTF
TRBV30	TRBJ2-7	.	TRBD2	TGTGCCTGGGGTAGCGGGAATTACGAGCAGTACTTC	CAWGSGNYEQYF
TRBV2	TRBJ2-2	.	.	TGTGCCAGCAGGCACTATTCCACCGGGGAGCTGTTTTTT	CASRHYSTGELFF
TRBV28	TRBJ1-6	.	.	TGTGCCACCATTGGACGTACCTATAATTCACCCCTCCACTTT	CATIGRTYNSPLHF
TRBV27	TRBJ2-5	.	TRBD2	TGTGCCAGCAGTCTGCGGGGGGGCCAGAAGACCCAGTACTTC	CASSLRGGQKTQYF
TRBV6-1	TRBJ2-7	.	TRBD1	TGTGCCAGCAGTAAAGAACAGGGGGTTGCCTACGAGCAGTACTTC	CASSKEQGVAYEQYF
TRBV11-3	TRBJ2-3	.	.	TGTGCCAGCAGCTTAGAGACACCCTACAGCACAGATACGCAGTATTTT	CASSLETPYSTDTQYF
TRBV6-5	TRBJ1-6	few	.	TGTGCCAGCAGCAGGGAAAATAATTCACCCCTCCACTTT	CASSRENNSPLHF
TRBV7-8	TRBJ2-7	.	.	TGTGCCAGCAGCCGACCCGGGACATTTTCAGCCCACGAGCAGTACTTC	CASSRPGTFSAHEQYF
TRBV6-1	TRBJ2-7	.	.	TGTGCCAGCAGTGATTTAAACGAGCAGTACTTC	CASSDLNEQYF
TRBV6-1	TRBJ2-7	once	.	TGTGCCAGCAGTGAGTGGGGATCCTACGAGCAGTACTTC	CASSEWGSYEQYF
TRBV2	TRBJ1-2	.	.	TGTGCCAGCAGTGAGGATGGACTCTCCCTCACAGGCTACACCTTC	CASSEDGLSLTGYTF
TRBV7-9	TRBJ2-2	.	.	TGTGCCAGCAGCTTAGCGGGAGGATCAATCGGGGAGCTGTTTTTT	CASSLAGGSIGELFF
TRBV11-2	TRBJ2-5	.	TRBD2	TGTGCCAGCAGCTTACTAGCGGGGGGGCAGGAGACCCAGTACTTC	CASSLLAGGQETQYF
TRBV14	TRBJ2-5	.	.	TGTGCCAGCAGCCAAGTCGAGGGGCCCGTCTCCGGGACCCAGTACTTC	CASSQVEGPVSGTQYF
TRBV20-1	TRBJ2-7	once	.	TGCAGTGTGCAGGGGCTTGAGCAGTACTTC	CSVQGLEQYF
TRBV7-2	TRBJ2-1	few	.	TGTGCCAGCAGCCGAACCGGGACCAATTTTATAAATGAGCAGTTCTTC	CASSRTGTNFINEQFF
TRBV27	TRBJ1-2	many	.	TGTGCCAGCAGTTTAACTGAACACCGGCCCTTACGACGAGCTAACTATGGCTACACCTTC	CASSLTEHRPLRRANYGYTF
TRBV27	TRBJ2-7	.	.	TGTGCCAGCAGTTTACGTGGGGGCACCTACGAGCAGTACTTC	CASSLRGGTYEQYF
TRBV5-4	TRBJ2-3	.	TRBD2	TGTGCCAGCAGCAGAGGACTAGCGGGGGTCCTTGGCACAGATACGCAGTATTTT	CASSRGLAGVLGTDTQYF
TRBV5-3	TRBJ2-7	.	TRBD1	TGTGCCAGAACCACGATCGGGACAGGGGCCTACGAGCAGTACTTC	CARTTIGTGAYEQYF
TRBV19	TRBJ2-1	.	.	TGTGCCAGTGTAAAGAACGGGGGTAGCTCCTACAATGAGCAGTTCTTC	CASVKNGGSSYNEQFF
TRBV2	TRBJ1-4	.	.	TGTGCCAGCACCCGTTACGGCGCAGGAACTAATGAAAAACTGTTTTTT	CASTRYGAGTNEKLFF
TRBV16	TRBJ2-7	.	.	TGTGCCAGCAGCCAATTTCAGGTTGGAGAGCAGTACTTC	CASSQFQVGEQYF
TRBV11-3	TRBJ2-6	.	.	TGTGCCAGCAGCTCGGGGCGGGGCGCTGGGGCCAACGTCCTGACTTTC	CASSSGRGAGANVLTF
TRBV28	TRBJ2-3	.	.	TGTGCCAGCGTACAGGGATTTCGTGCAGATACGCAGTATTTT	CASVQGFRADTQYF
TRBV2	TRBJ1-1	.	.	TGTGCCAGCAGTGATCTTGAACCTCAAGCTTTCTTT	CASSDLEPQAFF
TRBV6-6	TRBJ2-7	.	TRBD1	TGTGCCAGCAGTTACTCTGGGACAGGGGACTACGAGCAGTACTTC	CASSYSGTGDYEQYF
TRBV7-2	TRBJ1-4	.	TRBD1	TGTGCCAGCAGCACAGGGGCGAGCGGTCGAGGTGAAAAACTGTTTTTT	CASSTGASGRGEKLFF
TRBV5-1	TRBJ1-1	.	.	TGCGCCAGCAGCGACCCTAGGGGAGAAGCTTTCTTT	CASSDPRGEAFF
TRBV30	TRBJ1-6	.	TRBD1	TGTGCCTGGAGAGACAGGGTGTATAATTCACCCCTCCACTTT	CAWRDRVYNSPLHF
TRBV18	TRBJ2-2	.	.	TGTGCCAGCTCACCAAGGGGCCCCGACACCGGGGAGCTGTTTTTT	CASSPRGPDTGELFF
TRBV11-2	TRBJ1-2	.	TRBD1	TGTGCCAGCAGCGGACAGGGACAGGGCTACACCTTC	CASSGQGQGYTF
TRBV15	TRBJ2-2	few	.	TGTGCCACCAGCAGAGATCGAGGGAACGGCGGGGAGCTGTTTTTT	CATSRDRGNGGELFF
TRBV11-3	TRBJ2-1	.	TRBD2	TGTGCCAGCAGCTTTGGCGGGGGGGCCTACAATGAGCAGTTCTTC	CASSFGGGAYNEQFF
TRBV6-5	TRBJ2-7	.	.	TGTGCCAGCAATCCGGGAGTAGGCTACGAGCAGTACTTC	CASNPGVGYEQYF
TRBV28	TRBJ2-1	.	.	TGTGCCAGCAGTAAATCGAGGTTGGGGAGCAATGAGCAGTTCTTC	CASSKSRLGSNEQFF
TRBV6-5	TRBJ2-1	.	TRBD2	TGTGCCAGCAGCCCGGGACTAGCAGGGATCTATGAGCAGTTCTTC	CASSPGLAGIYEQFF
TRBV5-1	TRBJ1-6	.	.	TGCGCCAGCAGTCTTCGACAGGATGGTTCACCCCTCCACTTT	CASSLRQDGSPLHF
TRBV4-1	TRBJ1-3	.	.	TGCGCCAGCAGCCAAGATGGCGGGCGTAGAAACACCATATATTTT	CASSQDGGRRNTIYF
TRBV19	TRBJ1-4	.	.	TGTGCCAGCCGGGACGGATATGAAAAACTGTTTTTT	CASRDGYEKLFF
TRBV10-1	TRBJ2-1	.	TRBD2	TGCGCCAGCAGTGAGCGGGGGGGTACTGGAGACAATGAGCAGTTCTTC	CASSERGGTGDNEQFF
TRBV7-3	TRBJ2-6	.	.	TGTGCCAGCAGTCCTACCTCTGGGGCCAACGTCCTGACTTTC	CASSPTSGANVLTF
TRBV5-1	TRBJ2-5	.	.	TGCGCCAGCAGCTTGCAGGGGTTAGAGACCCAGTACTTC	CASSLQGLETQYF
TRBV27	TRBJ2-7	.	.	TGTGCCAGCAGGCCACTGGGGAGTTACGAGCAGTACTTC	CASRPLGSYEQYF
TRBV10-1	TRBJ1-1	.	TRBD1	TGCGCCAGCAGTGACAGGGGGTCTACTGAAGCTTTCTTT	CASSDRGSTEAFF